These T cell receptor beta chains were read from a single sample in a study of T cells after yellow fever vaccination. MiXCR, applied by TCRdb to the 5' RACE reads, yields one record per CDR3 protein. The data hold fewer than 400,000 distinct CDR3 sequences, with approximately 12% observed a single time. The specimen was CD4+ T cells sorted from PBMCs, collected 45 days after the yellow fever booster vaccination. The receptor source for this set is a young man who received the YFV17D yellow fever vaccine. The CDR3 runs from the conserved cysteine through the conserved F or W.

j_call v_call cdr3_aa
TRBJ1-2 TRBV11-2 CASSPTQAGVGYTF
TRBJ1-5 TRBV4-1 CASSQDIGTDLRQPQHF
TRBJ2-7 TRBV7-8 CASSSQGAGSEQYF
TRBJ2-1 TRBV7-2 CASSLVIGKANEQFF
TRBJ2-1 TRBV9 CASSVGSGGAGEQFF
TRBJ1-2 TRBV10-3 CAIWDGYGYTF
TRBJ1-6 TRBV5-1 CASSLTGNSPLHF
TRBJ2-2 TRBV7-3 CASSWTSSGTGELFF
TRBJ2-7 TRBV11-3 CASSSSLLAFETIYEQYF
TRBJ2-1 TRBV3-1 CASSQYGSYNEQFF
TRBJ2-1 TRBV6-5 CASSYSTGYEQFF
TRBJ2-5 TRBV28 CASSRPPVIQYF
TRBJ2-1 TRBV12-3/TRBV12-4 CASSSGLTYNEQFF
TRBJ2-6 TRBV7-3 CASSRSRSGANVLTF
TRBJ2-7 TRBV6-5 CASSYLGPSRYEQYF
TRBJ2-7 TRBV5-1 CASSLGLAGINEQYF
TRBJ1-1 TRBV20-1 CSARGFTGGRGTEAFF
TRBJ1-2 TRBV7-2 CASSWYRDRVFSYTF
TRBJ2-3 TRBV7-2 CASSFYAGPSTDTQYF
TRBJ2-1 TRBV25-1 CASSSLGKGDYNEQFF
TRBJ2-2 TRBV7-2 CASSIAAPPTGELFF
TRBJ2-2 TRBV4-3 CASRPGSTHTGELFF
TRBJ2-3 TRBV5-1 CASSLGGTGDTQYF
TRBJ2-7 TRBV5-1 CASSWDNTYEQYF
TRBJ1-5 TRBV12-3/TRBV12-4 CASSRREGQPQHF
TRBJ1-2 TRBV7-9 CASSLKAGSDDYGYTF
TRBJ2-3 TRBV19 CATAFGGATDTQYF
TRBJ2-3 TRBV19 CATGLAGVTDTQYF
TRBJ1-1 TRBV7-2 CASSLDMGEAFF
TRBJ2-3 TRBV20-1 CSANRDREDTQYF
TRBJ1-6 TRBV7-9 CASSFSSYNSPLHF
TRBJ1-5 TRBV28 CASCSYTGFQPQHF
TRBJ1-2 TRBV25-1 CASSDRENYGYTF